These T cell receptor beta chains were read from a single sample in a study of glioma-infiltrating T cells after dendritic cell vaccination. Only in-frame clones appear in the TCRdb table, and some are missing; sequencing was by immunoSEQ multiplex PCR. The repertoire includes approximately 92,000 clones, approximately 80% of them detected once, and 4.5% to 5.5% sits in the top ten. The input for sequencing was blood, taken after dendritic cell vaccination. The receptors derive from a human donor with glioblastoma. The CDR3 runs from the conserved cysteine through the conserved F or W. The order of the fields is V gene, D gene, CDR3 length, clone size, J gene, CDR3 protein, CDR3 DNA. A D gene is named only where the DNA matches it firmly. Some rows have no size entry. The others give once, few or many, or a class for an expanded clone.

v_gene: TRBV19; d_gene: NA; len: 14; abundance: NA; j_gene: TRBJ1-5; CDR3aa: CASSIDRVGQPQHF; CDR3nt: TGTGCCAGTAGTATAGACAGGGTGGGGCAGCCCCAGCATTTT
v_gene: TRBV6-6; d_gene: NA; len: 15; abundance: NA; j_gene: TRBJ1-6; CDR3aa: CATNEEWMVNSPLHF; CDR3nt: TGTGCCACCAACGAGGAGTGGATGGTGAATTCACCCCTCCACTTT
v_gene: TRBV4-1; d_gene: NA; len: 13; abundance: NA; j_gene: TRBJ1-5; CDR3aa: CASSQDPAMPQHF; CDR3nt: TGCGCCAGCAGCCAAGACCCCGCTATGCCCCAGCATTTT
v_gene: TRBV7-9; d_gene: TRBD2; len: 17; abundance: NA; j_gene: TRBJ2-3; CDR3aa: CASSPRSGGRQADTQYF; CDR3nt: TGTGCCAGCAGCCCCCGCTCCGGGGGGAGGCAGGCAGATACGCAGTATTTT
v_gene: TRBV7-9; d_gene: NA; len: 12; abundance: NA; j_gene: TRBJ2-3; CDR3aa: CASSLLLDTQYF; CDR3nt: TGTGCCAGCAGCTTATTACTAGATACGCAGTATTTT
v_gene: TRBV27; d_gene: NA; len: 11; abundance: NA; j_gene: TRBJ1-4; CDR3aa: CASSFPQGRFF; CDR3nt: TGTGCCAGCAGTTTCCCACAGGGCAGGTTTTTT
v_gene: TRBV2; d_gene: TRBD1; len: 15; abundance: NA; j_gene: TRBJ2-7; CDR3aa: CASSEARTGGSEQYF; CDR3nt: TGTGCCAGCAGTGAAGCGAGGACAGGGGGATCCGAGCAGTACTTC
v_gene: TRBV19; d_gene: NA; len: 12; abundance: NA; j_gene: TRBJ1-3; CDR3aa: CASSMRGNTIYF; CDR3nt: TGTGCCAGTAGTATGAGGGGAAACACCATATATTTT
v_gene: TRBV9; d_gene: TRBD2; len: 20; abundance: NA; j_gene: TRBJ2-1; CDR3aa: CASSVVGVSWRGSSYNEQFF; CDR3nt: TGTGCCAGCAGCGTAGTAGGTGTTAGTTGGCGGGGGAGCTCCTACAATGAGCAGTTCTTC
v_gene: TRBV6-6; d_gene: NA; len: 15; abundance: few; j_gene: TRBJ2-2; CDR3aa: CASTRRGQNTGELFF; CDR3nt: TGTGCCAGCACCCGACGCGGCCAAAACACCGGGGAGCTGTTTTTT
v_gene: TRBV5-5; d_gene: NA; len: 12; abundance: once; j_gene: TRBJ2-7; CDR3aa: CASSLAPGEQYF; CDR3nt: TGTGCCAGCAGCTTAGCTCCGGGTGAGCAGTACTTC
v_gene: TRBV9; d_gene: TRBD1; len: 16; abundance: NA; j_gene: TRBJ1-4; CDR3aa: CASSVDPTGDAEKLFF; CDR3nt: TGTGCCAGCAGCGTAGACCCCACAGGGGATGCGGAAAAACTGTTTTTT
v_gene: TRBV7-9; d_gene: TRBD1; len: 13; abundance: NA; j_gene: TRBJ1-2; CDR3aa: CASSWDSQYGYTF; CDR3nt: TGTGCCAGCAGCTGGGACAGCCAGTATGGCTACACCTTC
v_gene: TRBV7-7; d_gene: TRBD2; len: 15; abundance: NA; j_gene: TRBJ2-1; CDR3aa: CASSLLAGGGDEQFF; CDR3nt: TGTGCTAGCAGCTTACTAGCGGGAGGAGGAGATGAGCAGTTCTTC
v_gene: TRBV15; d_gene: TRBD1; len: 15; abundance: NA; j_gene: TRBJ2-7; CDR3aa: CATSRGGTGSYEQYF; CDR3nt: TGTGCCACCAGCAGAGGGGGGACAGGCTCCTACGAGCAGTACTTC
v_gene: TRBV5-6; d_gene: TRBD1; len: 15; abundance: NA; j_gene: TRBJ2-2; CDR3aa: CASSWGQPRPGELFF; CDR3nt: TGTGCCAGCAGTTGGGGACAGCCCAGGCCGGGGGAGCTGTTTTTT
v_gene: TRBV4-1; d_gene: NA; len: 15; abundance: NA; j_gene: TRBJ1-4; CDR3aa: CASSPGRGMGEKLFF; CDR3nt: TGCGCCAGCAGCCCCGGTCGGGGGATGGGTGAAAAACTGTTTTTT
v_gene: TRBV30; d_gene: TRBD2; len: 14; abundance: NA; j_gene: TRBJ2-2; CDR3aa: CAWTSGPYTGELFF; CDR3nt: TGTGCCTGGACTAGCGGGCCTTACACCGGGGAGCTGTTTTTT
v_gene: TRBV10-3; d_gene: TRBD2; len: 16; abundance: few; j_gene: TRBJ2-7; CDR3aa: CAISVFLASGAYEQYF; CDR3nt: TGTGCCATCAGTGTCTTTCTCGCTAGCGGGGCCTACGAGCAGTACTTC
v_gene: TRBV19; d_gene: NA; len: 14; abundance: NA; j_gene: TRBJ1-5; CDR3aa: CASSLASGNQPQHF; CDR3nt: TGTGCCAGTAGTCTCGCCTCAGGGAACCAGCCCCAGCATTTT
v_gene: TRBV18; d_gene: NA; len: 14; abundance: few; j_gene: TRBJ1-3; CDR3aa: CASSPGSSGNTIYF; CDR3nt: TGTGCCAGCTCACCAGGGAGCTCTGGAAACACCATATATTTT
v_gene: TRBV10-1; d_gene: NA; len: 13; abundance: few; j_gene: TRBJ1-5; CDR3aa: CATRRGYNQPQHF; CDR3nt: TGCGCCACCCGCAGGGGTTACAATCAGCCCCAGCATTTT
v_gene: TRBV15; d_gene: NA; len: 17; abundance: NA; j_gene: TRBJ1-1; CDR3aa: CATSRDQLRGMNTEAFF; CDR3nt: TGTGCCACCAGCAGAGACCAACTCAGGGGTATGAACACTGAAGCTTTCTTT
v_gene: TRBV28; d_gene: NA; len: 16; abundance: NA; j_gene: TRBJ1-1; CDR3aa: CASSTYRRLMNTEAFF; CDR3nt: TGTGCCAGCAGTACCTACAGGCGACTCATGAACACTGAAGCTTTCTTT
v_gene: TRBV7-9; d_gene: TRBD1; len: 18; abundance: NA; j_gene: TRBJ2-7; CDR3aa: CASSFSFFRTGNNDEQYF; CDR3nt: TGTGCCAGCAGCTTCTCTTTTTTTAGGACAGGTAACAACGACGAGCAGTACTTC
v_gene: TRBV7-9; d_gene: TRBD1; len: 15; abundance: NA; j_gene: TRBJ1-6; CDR3aa: CASSDGQGVNSPLHF; CDR3nt: TGTGCCAGCAGCGATGGACAGGGCGTTAATTCACCCCTCCACTTT
v_gene: TRBV28; d_gene: NA; len: 12; abundance: few; j_gene: TRBJ1-3; CDR3aa: CASGQLYLTIYF; CDR3nt: TGTGCCAGCGGACAGCTGTACCTCACCATATATTTT
v_gene: TRBV5-1; d_gene: TRBD1; len: 16; abundance: NA; j_gene: TRBJ1-2; CDR3aa: CASSLARGQSTYGYTF; CDR3nt: TGCGCCAGCAGCTTGGCCAGGGGACAGAGTACCTATGGCTACACCTTC
v_gene: TRBV5-1; d_gene: NA; len: 14; abundance: NA; j_gene: TRBJ1-1; CDR3aa: CASSLAHRNTEAFF; CDR3nt: TGCGCCAGCAGCTTGGCCCACAGGAACACTGAAGCTTTCTTT
v_gene: TRBV2; d_gene: NA; len: 15; abundance: once; j_gene: TRBJ2-5; CDR3aa: CASSVRRNSGETQYF; CDR3nt: TGTGCCAGCAGTGTACGTAGGAACTCGGGGGAGACCCAGTACTTC
v_gene: TRBV11-2; d_gene: NA; len: 14; abundance: NA; j_gene: TRBJ2-7; CDR3aa: CASSPGQGAYEQYF; CDR3nt: TGTGCCAGCAGCCCCGGCCAGGGCGCCTACGAGCAGTACTTC
v_gene: TRBV6-1; d_gene: TRBD1; len: 13; abundance: NA; j_gene: TRBJ1-2; CDR3aa: CASSDRGRYGYTF; CDR3nt: TGTGCCAGCAGTGACAGGGGGCGATATGGCTACACCTTC
v_gene: TRBV5-1; d_gene: NA; len: 16; abundance: once; j_gene: TRBJ1-1; CDR3aa: CASSLGYYPENTEAFF; CDR3nt: TGCGCCAGCAGCTTGGGATATTACCCAGAAAACACTGAAGCTTTCTTT
v_gene: TRBV30; d_gene: NA; len: 12; abundance: NA; j_gene: TRBJ1-1; CDR3aa: CAYLTLNTEAFF; CDR3nt: TGTGCCTACCTAACACTAAACACTGAAGCTTTCTTT
v_gene: TRBV10-3; d_gene: NA; len: 16; abundance: once; j_gene: TRBJ1-3; CDR3aa: CAISVQQGSSGNTIYF; CDR3nt: TGTGCCATCAGTGTTCAACAGGGATCATCTGGAAACACCATATATTTT
v_gene: TRBV6-5; d_gene: NA; len: 14; abundance: NA; j_gene: TRBJ2-1; CDR3aa: CASSPEGHYNEQFF; CDR3nt: TGTGCCAGCAGTCCGGAGGGCCACTACAATGAGCAGTTCTTC
v_gene: TRBV30; d_gene: NA; len: 12; abundance: NA; j_gene: TRBJ1-5; CDR3aa: CAWSRGNQPQHF; CDR3nt: TGTGCCTGGAGTAGAGGCAATCAGCCCCAGCATTTT